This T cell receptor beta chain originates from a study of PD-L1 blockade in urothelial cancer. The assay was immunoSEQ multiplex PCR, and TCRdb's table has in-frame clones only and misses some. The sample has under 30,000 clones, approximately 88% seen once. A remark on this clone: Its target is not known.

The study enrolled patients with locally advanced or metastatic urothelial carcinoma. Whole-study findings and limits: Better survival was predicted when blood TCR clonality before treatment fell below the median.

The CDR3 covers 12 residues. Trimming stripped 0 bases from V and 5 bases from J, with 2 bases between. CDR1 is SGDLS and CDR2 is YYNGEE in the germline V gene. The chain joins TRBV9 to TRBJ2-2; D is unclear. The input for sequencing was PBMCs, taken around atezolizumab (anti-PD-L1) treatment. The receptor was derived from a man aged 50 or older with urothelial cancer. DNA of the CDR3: TGTGCCAGCAGCGTAGCGACCGGGGAGCTGTTTTTT. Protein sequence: CASSVATGELFF. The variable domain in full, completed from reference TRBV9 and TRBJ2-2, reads DSGVTQTPKHLITATGQRVTLRCSPRSGDLSVYWYQQSLDQGLQFLIQYYNGEERAKGNILERFSAQQFPDLHSELNLSSLELGDSALYFCASSVATGELFFGEGSRLTVL.